One and the same sample provided the 19 T cell receptor beta chains below, sequenced in a study of T cells after yellow fever vaccination. TCRdb reprocessed the 5' RACE reads via MiXCR and lists one record per CDR3 protein. The sample lists some 560,000 distinct CDR3 sequences, about a sixth occurring once. The input for sequencing was PBMCs, taken 5 to 6 days after the first yellow fever vaccination. Every receptor here comes from a man younger than 30 who received the YFV17D yellow fever vaccine.

This clonotype has just a few counts. The J gene is TRBJ1-1, the V gene TRBV7-2; the D is unclear. Germline V CDR1 and CDR2: SGHTA, FQGNSA. V shed 6 bases and J shed 1 base, with 9 bases lying between them. This CDR3 region has 13 residues. The CDR3 protein is CASSIDRNTEAFF. CDR3 nucleotides: TGTGCCAGCAGTATAGACCGGAACACTGAAGCTTTCTTT.

V usage is TRBV14 and J usage is TRBJ2-4; 7 bases match TRBD1. The CDR3 loop spans 17 amino acids. CDR1 and CDR2 from the germline V gene are SGHDN and FVKESK. V was pared by 5 bases and J by 0 bases, with 10 bases of the junction left unmatched. The chain's CDR3 is CASSNPQTGLAKNIQYF. The CDR3 nucleotides read TGTGCCAGCAGCAACCCCCAGACAGGGCTAGCCAAAAACATTCAGTACTTC.

This clonotype was counted only a few times. The rearrangement uses TRBV7-3 and TRBJ2-1; TRBD1 matches at 9 bases. Germline trimming cut 4 bases from V and 8 bases from J; bases unmatched to any gene: 9. Germline V CDR1 and CDR2: SGHTA, FQGTGA. CDR3 size: 15 residues. The CDR3 spells CASSSMPGQGYEQFF. The CDR3 nucleotides are TGTGCCAGCAGCTCTATGCCGGGACAGGGTTATGAGCAGTTCTTC.

The chain links TRBV5-6 to TRBJ2-1; 7 positions match TRBD2. V was pared by 0 bases and J by 12 bases, with 15 bases of the junction left unmatched. Germline V CDR1 and CDR2: SGHDT, YYEEEE. The CDR3 is 16 amino acids. The CDR3 loop is CASSLGYRGVDPLQFF. The DNA for the CDR3 is TGTGCCAGCAGCTTGGGATATCGGGGGGTGGACCCGTTGCAGTTCTTC.

The rearrangement links TRBV5-1 to TRBJ1-5; D is ambiguous. The germline gives CDR1 SGHRS, CDR2 YFSETQ. The V and J ends lost 1 base and 0 bases respectively, with 8 bases between them. CDR3 length equals 15 residues. CDR3 in amino acids: CASSLYGNSNQPQHF. The CDR3 nucleotides read TGCGCCAGCAGCTTGTATGGTAATAGCAATCAGCCCCAGCATTTT.

This clonotype was counted between two and nine times. The chain links TRBV7-2 to TRBJ2-5; perhaps D is TRBD1 or TRBD2 (5 bases each). This CDR3 has 15 residues. The germline CDR1 and CDR2 sequences are SGHTA and FQGNSA. Trimming removed 2 bases from V and 5 bases from J, with 15 bases in between. In DNA, the CDR3 is TGTGCCAGCAGCTTATGGGGGACCCCATTGGAGACCCAGTACTTC. Its protein product is CASSLWGTPLETQYF.

This clonotype was found a few times. The chain joins TRBV10-3 to TRBJ2-2; no firm D call. V was cut by 0 bases and J by 4 bases, with 15 bases left in between. Germline V gene lookup returns CDR1 ENHRY and CDR2 SYGVKD. This CDR3 has 17 residues. In DNA form, the CDR3 reads TGTGCCATCAGTGAGTCAATAAGGGCAGACGGCACCGGGGAGCTGTTTTTT. Protein sequence: CAISESIRADGTGELFF.

This chain joins TRBV6-2 or TRBV6-3 and TRBJ2-7; possible D gene TRBD2, 6 bases. From germline, CDR1 is MNHEY and CDR2 SVGEGT. CDR3 length: 14 residues. The ends were cut back, 4 bases at V and 2 bases at J, with 12 bases in the middle. The CDR3 loop reads CASSSSGTAYEQYF. The CDR3, as DNA: TGTGCCAGCAGTTCCTCCGGGACTGCCTACGAGCAGTACTTC.

This clonotype was recorded a few times. This chain connects TRBV6-2 or TRBV6-3 to TRBJ2-1; unclear D gene. Trimming took off 5 bases at V and 10 bases at J, with 12 bases between the two ends. This CDR3 contains 12 residues. Per germline, CDR1 MNHEY and CDR2 SVGEGT. CDR3 in amino acids: CASSQVGVEQFF. DNA of the CDR3: TGTGCCAGCAGTCAAGTTGGGGTCGAGCAGTTCTTC.

The chain is built from TRBV4-1 and TRBJ1-2; TRBD1 is a possible D gene (5 bases). Germline V gene data show CDR1 as MGHRA and CDR2 as YSYEKL. CDR3 size: 15 residues. V was shortened by 4 bases and J by 7 bases, with 19 bases between the two germline ends. The CDR3 sequence: CASSRFGGDASGYTF. The CDR3 DNA reads TGCGCCAGCAGCCGCTTTGGGGGAGACGCTTCTGGCTACACCTTC.

The rearrangement links TRBV5-1 to TRBJ2-1, with a possible D match to TRBD2 (5 bases). The CDR3 totals 15 residues. V was cut by 0 bases and J by 5 bases, with 12 bases left in between. Germline V lookup: CDR1 SGHRS, CDR2 YFSETQ. The chain's CDR3 is CASSLALAGDNEQFF. DNA for the CDR3: TGCGCCAGCAGCTTGGCTTTGGCGGGTGACAATGAGCAGTTCTTC.

DNA of the CDR3: TGCGCCAGCAGCCAAGACAGGTGGTTGAGGGAAAAACTGTTTTTT. Its translation is CASSQDRWLREKLFF. This chain links TRBV4-3 with TRBJ1-4; no clear D. This CDR3 has 15 amino acids. Germline CDR1 reads LGHNA; CDR2 reads YSLEER. V gave up 0 bases and J gave up 8 bases, with 13 bases separating them.

This clonotype showed up just a few times. The CDR3 nucleotides are TGCGCCAGCAGACTAGGGACAGGGCAAGAGACCCAGTACTTC. Translation: CASRLGTGQETQYF. V is TRBV5-1 and J is TRBJ2-5; 9 bases map to TRBD1. CDR1 is SGHRS, CDR2 YFSETQ, per germline. V shed 5 bases and J 2 bases; nucleotides not matched to a gene: 4. The length of the CDR3 is 14 residues. Variable domain in full (rest from reference TRBV5-1 and TRBJ2-5): KAGVTQTPRYLIKTRGQQVTLSCSPISGHRSVSWYQQTPGQGLQFLFEYFSETQRNKGNFPGRFSGRQFSNSRSEMNVSTLELGDSALYLCASRLGTGQETQYFGPGTRLLVL.

This sequence joins TRBV7-3 and TRBJ2-2; 7 positions match TRBD1. The length of the CDR3 is 16 residues. Germline values: CDR1 SGHTA, CDR2 FQGTGA. V shed 5 bases and J 0 bases; nucleotides not matched to a gene: 6. As DNA, the CDR3 is TGTGCCAGCAGCGATACAGGGGCCGCGAACACCGGGGAGCTGTTTTTT. It yields the protein CASSDTGAANTGELFF. Together with reference TRBV7-3 and TRBJ2-2, the CDR3 gives the full variable domain: GAGVSQTPSNKVTEKGKYVELRCDPISGHTALYWYRQSLGQGPEFLIYFQGTGAADDSGLPNDRFFAVRPEGSVSTLKIQRTERGDSAVYLCASSDTGAANTGELFFGEGSRLTVL.

This clonotype was seen more than once but under ten times. The chain combines TRBV7-3 with TRBJ1-5; D is unclear. The germline gives CDR1 SGHTA, CDR2 FQGTGA. The CDR3 is made up of 13 amino acids. Trimming left V 5 bases short and J 6 bases short, with 11 bases between. The CDR3 loop is CASSRAYGQPQHF. The DNA for the CDR3 is TGTGCCAGCAGCAGGGCTTACGGTCAGCCCCAGCATTTT.

This clonotype came up a few times. This chain links TRBV5-5 with TRBJ2-2; D gene uncertain. Germline V lookup: CDR1 SGHKS, CDR2 YYEKEE (reference sequence). The length of the CDR3 is 13 residues. The V and J ends lost 2 bases and 6 bases respectively, with 8 bases between them. CDR3 protein: CASSFFGAGELFF. The CDR3 bases are TGTGCCAGCAGCTTCTTTGGCGCCGGGGAGCTGTTTTTT.

As concerns this clonotype: A much more abundant neighbour one base away suggests this may be a read error. The DNA of the CDR3 is TGCAGCGTTGGTTCGCGGGACGCTTTCTTT. Translation gives CSVGSRDAFF. V and J are TRBV29-1 and TRBJ1-1, with D possibly TRBD1 on 5 matching bases. Germline CDR1 SQVTM, CDR2 ANQGSEA. The CDR3 sequence is 10 residues long. Trimming left V 4 bases short and J 11 bases short, with 11 bases between. Complete variable domain (other parts from reference TRBV29-1 and TRBJ1-1): SAVISQKPSRDICQRGTSLTIQCQVDSQVTMMFWYRQQPGQSLTLIATANQGSEATYESGFVIDKFPISRPNLTFSTLTVSNMSPEDSSIYLCSVGSRDAFFGQGTRLTVV.

The chain links TRBV7-2 to TRBJ1-5; D gene uncertain. V lost 0 bases and J 6 bases, leaving 9 bases between the germline ends. CDR3 size: 14 residues. Germline V gene lookup returns CDR1 SGHTA and CDR2 FQGNSA. CDR3 in DNA: TGTGCCAGCAGCTTAGCAGCTCCAGGTCAGCCCCAGCATTTT. This encodes CASSLAAPGQPQHF.

V gene TRBV20-1 combines with J gene TRBJ2-3; tentative D call: TRBD2 (6 bases). Looked up from germline, CDR1 is DFQATT and CDR2 is SNEGSKA (reference sequence). Trimming took 5 bases from V and 3 from J, leaving 15 bases between them. This CDR3 spans 14 amino acids. The CDR3 spells CSASGRGGTDTQYF. The CDR3 nucleotides read TGCAGTGCTTCCGGGCGGGGCGGGACAGATACGCAGTATTTT.